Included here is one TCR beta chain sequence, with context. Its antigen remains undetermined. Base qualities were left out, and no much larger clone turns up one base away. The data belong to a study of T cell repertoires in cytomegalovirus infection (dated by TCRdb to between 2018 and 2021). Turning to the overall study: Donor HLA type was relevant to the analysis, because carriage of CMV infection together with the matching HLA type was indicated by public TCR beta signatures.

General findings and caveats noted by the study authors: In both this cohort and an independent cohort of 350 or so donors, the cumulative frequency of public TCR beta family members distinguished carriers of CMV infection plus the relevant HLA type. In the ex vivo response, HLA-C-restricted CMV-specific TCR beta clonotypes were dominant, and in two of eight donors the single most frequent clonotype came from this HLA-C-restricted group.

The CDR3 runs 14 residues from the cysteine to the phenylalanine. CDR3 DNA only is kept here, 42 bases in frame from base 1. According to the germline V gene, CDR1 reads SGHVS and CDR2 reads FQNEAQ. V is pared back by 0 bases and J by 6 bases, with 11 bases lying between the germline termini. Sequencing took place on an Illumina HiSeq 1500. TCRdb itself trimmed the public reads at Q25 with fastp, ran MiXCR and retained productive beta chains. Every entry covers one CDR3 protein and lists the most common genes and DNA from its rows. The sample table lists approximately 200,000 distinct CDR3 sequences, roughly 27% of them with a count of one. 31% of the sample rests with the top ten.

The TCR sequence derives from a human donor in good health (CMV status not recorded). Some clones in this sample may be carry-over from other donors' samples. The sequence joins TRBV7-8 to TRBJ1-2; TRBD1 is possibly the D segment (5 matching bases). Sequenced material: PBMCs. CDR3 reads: CASSLAVRGDGYTF. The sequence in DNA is TGTGCCAGCAGCTTAGCTGTCCGGGGGGATGGCTACACCTTC.